Presented here are 28 T cell receptor beta chains from one specimen sequenced in a study of blood T cell repertoires in COVID-19. Clones were read by immunoSEQ multiplex PCR, and TCRdb kept only the in-frame ones, dropping some. The sample records around 150,000 clones, around 80% being singletons. Sequencing was carried out using peripheral blood. The receptors come from a woman at least 80 years old with acute or convalescent COVID-19.

This sequence joins TRBV5-5 and TRBJ1-2; TRBD1 aligns across 7 bases. Trimming at V came to 4 bases and at J to 1 base, leaving 7 bases not matched to a gene. The CDR3 is 15 amino acids. Per the germline V gene, CDR1 is SGHKS and CDR2 is YYEKEE (reference sequence). This chain's CDR3 is CASSRTGQHNYGYTF. CDR3 DNA: TGTGCCAGCAGCAGAACGGGACAGCATAACTATGGCTACACCTTC.

The V gene is TRBV10-2, the J gene TRBJ2-5; 7 nucleotides line up with TRBD1. Germline V lookup: CDR1 WSHSY, CDR2 SAAADI. The trim removed 7 bases at V and 1 base at J, leaving 9 bases unmatched. There are 15 residues in the CDR3. Here the CDR3 reads CASTRQGNPQETQYF. CDR3 bases: TGCGCCAGCACAAGACAGGGTAACCCCCAAGAGACCCAGTACTTC.

The CDR3 loop reads CASSLRGRGTGELFF. The CDR3 nucleotides read TGTGCCAGCAGTTTGAGGGGGCGCGGCACCGGGGAGCTGTTTTTT. The rearrangement links TRBV28 to TRBJ2-2; 7 bases agree with TRBD1. The CDR3 spans 15 residues. The V gene's germline CDR1 is MDHEN and CDR2 SYDVKM. The V gene end was trimmed by 3 bases and the J gene end by 4 bases; junction bases not matched to a gene: 5.

The CDR3 DNA sequence: TGTGCCAGCAGACTGGCCCGCGGACAGGGGGCCCATGGCTACACCTTC. Translation: CASRLARGQGAHGYTF. This chain uses TRBV5-4 with TRBJ1-2; the match to TRBD1 covers 11 bases. CDR3 length: 16 amino acids. CDR1 SGHNT and CDR2 YYREEE come from the germline V gene (reference sequence). V trimming: 5 bases; J trimming: 6 bases; junction bases outside the gene matches: 12.

The chain is built from TRBV27 and TRBJ2-1; tentative D call: TRBD2 (6 bases). V was trimmed by 3 bases and J by 6 bases, leaving 9 bases between them. The CDR3 runs 13 residues. The germline V gene has CDR1 MNHEY and CDR2 SMNVEV (reference sequence). CDR3 bases: TGTGCCAGCAGTTTTTACGGGGGCAATGAGCAGTTCTTC. Translated, it gives CASSFYGGNEQFF.

The chain's CDR3 is CASSTSGSGNTIYF. The CDR3 DNA sequence: TGTGCCAGCAGTACTAGTGGCTCTGGAAACACCATATATTTT. The rearrangement joins TRBV2 to TRBJ1-3; D remains ambiguous. This CDR3 is built from 14 residues. Trimming cost V 5 bases and J 0 bases, with 8 bases left between them. Germline CDR1 reads SNHLY; CDR2 reads FYNNEI.

The V gene is TRBV12-5, the J gene TRBJ2-5; 9 bases map to TRBD1. CDR3 size: 14 residues. In germline, CDR1 is LGHNT, CDR2 FRNRAP. V dropped 2 bases and J dropped 5; count of bases not matched to a gene: 3. For the CDR3, the DNA is TGTGCTAGTGGTTTGAACAGGGGGCTGGAGACCCAGTACTTC. Translating gives CASGLNRGLETQYF.

V gene TRBV30 combines with J gene TRBJ2-1, with D tentatively TRBD2 (5 bases). Germline-derived CDR1 and CDR2 are GTSNPN and SVGIG (reference sequence). Trimming stripped 0 bases from V and 6 bases from J, with 9 bases between. This CDR3 comprises 13 residues. In DNA form, the CDR3 reads TGTGCCTGGAGTGTTTCTAGCCCCAATGAGCAGTTCTTC. It specifies CAWSVSSPNEQFF.

This chain uses TRBV3-1 (or the pseudogene TRBV3-2) with TRBJ2-3, with 11 nucleotides matching TRBD1. Trimming at V came to 3 bases and at J to 3 bases, leaving 2 bases not matched to a gene. In germline, CDR1 is LGHDT, CDR2 YNNKEL (reference sequence). The CDR3 extends over 15 amino acids. The CDR3: CASSQGQGVTDTQYF. The DNA of the CDR3 is TGTGCCAGCAGCCAGGGACAGGGGGTGACAGATACGCAGTATTTT.

CDR3 DNA: TGTGCCACCAGCTGGGACAGGGCTAGGAACACTGAAGCTTTCTTT. It is translated as CATSWDRARNTEAFF. The rearrangement links TRBV15 to TRBJ1-1, with 9 bases lining up with TRBD1. Trimming removed 5 bases from V and 1 base from J; junction bases left unmatched: 5. This CDR3 has 15 amino acids. CDR1 and CDR2 (germline): LNHNV, YYDKDF (reference sequence). Drawing the rest from reference TRBV15 and TRBJ1-1, the complete variable domain is DAMVIQNPRYQVTQFGKPVTLSCSQTLNHNVMYWYQQKSSQAPKLLFHYYDKDFNNEADTPDNFQSRRPNTSFCFLDIRSPGLGDTAMYLCATSWDRARNTEAFFGQGTRLTVV.

The rearrangement links TRBV6-2 or TRBV6-3 to TRBJ1-2, with D possibly TRBD1 on 5 matching bases. Germline assignment: CDR1 MNHEY and CDR2 SVGEGT. This CDR3 is built from 14 residues. V was trimmed by 0 bases and J by 4 bases, leaving 9 bases between them. CDR3 DNA sequence: TGTGCCAGCAGTTACTCCGGCAGGGTCTATGGCTACACCTTC. Its translation: CASSYSGRVYGYTF.

The gene calls are TRBV19 and TRBJ1-1; 8 nucleotides match TRBD1. Trimming at V came to 3 bases and at J to 8 bases, leaving 14 bases not matched to a gene. Germline-derived CDR1 and CDR2 are LNHDA and SQIVND (reference sequence). This CDR3 has 16 amino acids. The CDR3 DNA follows: TGTGCCAGTAGTATCCCCACAGGGGGGAGTGGAAAAGAAGCTTTCTTT. Translated: CASSIPTGGSGKEAFF.

The chain recombines TRBV27 with TRBJ2-1, with 12 bases matching TRBD1. The V gene's germline CDR1 is MNHEY and CDR2 SMNVEV (reference sequence). The CDR3 has 15 amino acids. V dropped 6 bases and J dropped 8; count of bases not matched to a gene: 8. The DNA of the CDR3 is TGTGCCAGCAGGGCCGGGACAGGGGGCTATCATGAGCAGTTCTTC. Protein: CASRAGTGGYHEQFF.

The gene calls are TRBV7-9 and TRBJ2-7, with D unclear. Trimming removed 2 bases from V and 6 bases from J, with 14 bases in between. This CDR3 spans 14 amino acids. Germline-derived CDR1 and CDR2 are SEHNR and FQNEAQ (reference sequence). The CDR3 loop is CASSLSLELGEQYF. DNA of the CDR3: TGTGCCAGCAGCTTATCTCTGGAGCTGGGCGAGCAGTACTTC.

The chain joins TRBV30 to TRBJ1-1; 9 bases line up with TRBD1. Germline CDR1 and CDR2: GTSNPN and SVGIG (reference sequence). J gave up 6 bases and V 0 bases, and 17 bases lay outside the gene matches. CDR3 length: 18 amino acids. The CDR3 nucleotides read TGTGCCTGGAGTGTAGGGACAGGGAATTGGGGTAGGTTCGCTGAAGCTTTCTTT. Amino acid sequence: CAWSVGTGNWGRFAEAFF.

CDR3 sequence: CASSPSSGITDTQYF. The CDR3 DNA reads TGTGCCAGCAGCCCCTCTAGCGGGATCACAGATACGCAGTATTTT. This chain connects TRBV27 to TRBJ2-3, with TRBD2 matching over 9 bases. This CDR3 has 15 residues. With 6 bases clipped from V and 2 bases from J, the junction kept 6 bases outside the gene matches. Germline V gene data show CDR1 as MNHEY and CDR2 as SMNVEV (reference sequence).

This chain joins TRBV6-5 and TRBJ2-1; TRBD2 matches at 9 bases. J was trimmed by 10 bases and V by 7 bases; bases with no gene match: 11. From germline, CDR1 is MNHEY and CDR2 SVGAGI. The CDR3 has 14 amino acids. CDR3 DNA: TGTGCCAGCAACGGCGGGGGGGCCGTCGGCGAGCAGTTCTTC. Translated: CASNGGGAVGEQFF.

This clone was counted between two and nine times. The chain uses TRBV6-2 or TRBV6-3 and TRBJ2-1; a weak D match, TRBD2 (5 bases). Trimming left V 2 bases short and J 10 bases short, with 9 bases between. The CDR3 totals 12 residues. The germline gives CDR1 MNHEY, CDR2 SVGEGT. The CDR3 nucleotides read TGTGCCAGCAGTTACATTCCGGGGGAGCAGTTCTTC. This sequence encodes CASSYIPGEQFF.

This clone was detected only a few times. CDR3 in DNA: TGTGCCAGCAGCTTAGCGAGGTCTAGCGGTTACGAGCAGTACTTC. Encoded protein: CASSLARSSGYEQYF. The chain has TRBV7-2 and TRBJ2-7; 7 nucleotides agree with TRBD2. There are 15 residues in the CDR3. Per the germline V gene, CDR1 is SGHTA and CDR2 is FQGNSA. V was pared by 0 bases and J by 4 bases, with 6 bases of the junction left unmatched.

The gene calls are TRBV10-1 and TRBJ2-3, with 8 bases fitting TRBD1. Germline lookup yields CDR1 WNHNN and CDR2 SYGVQD (reference sequence). The CDR3 is 17 amino acids. V shed 2 bases and J 2 bases; nucleotides not matched to a gene: 9. The CDR3 nucleotides read TGCGCCAGCAGTGAGGGACAGGGCACCACTCTCACAGATACGCAGTATTTT. Translating gives CASSEGQGTTLTDTQYF.

The rearrangement joins TRBV19 to TRBJ2-6, with D tentatively TRBD2 (5 bases). This CDR3 is built from 14 residues. Trimming took 5 bases from V and 0 from J, leaving 5 bases between them. Germline CDR1 and CDR2: LNHDA and SQIVND (reference sequence). CDR3 sequence reads: CASSEGSGANVLTF. As DNA, the CDR3 is TGTGCCAGTAGTGAGGGCTCTGGGGCCAACGTCCTGACTTTC.

This sequence joins TRBV10-3 and TRBJ2-5; TRBD2 matches at 8 bases. Per germline, CDR1 ENHRY and CDR2 SYGVKD. Trimming at V came to 10 bases and at J to 4 bases, leaving 8 bases not matched to a gene. The CDR3 sequence is 13 residues long. The CDR3 protein is CATGGGLGETQYF. The CDR3 nucleotides are TGTGCCACCGGGGGGGGCCTAGGAGAGACCCAGTACTTC.

J is TRBJ2-3 and V is TRBV3-1 (or the pseudogene TRBV3-2), with D perhaps matching TRBD2 (5 bases). Trimming took 5 bases from V and 6 from J, leaving 21 bases between them. The CDR3 consists of 16 residues. Germline V gives CDR1 LGHDT, CDR2 YNNKEL (reference sequence). The CDR3 sequence is CASSSGFSVDPDTQYF. CDR3 nucleotides: TGTGCCAGCAGCTCCGGGTTTAGCGTCGATCCTGATACGCAGTATTTT.

The chain recombines TRBV7-9 with TRBJ2-7; no firm D call. The CDR3 runs to 11 residues. Between the trimmed V and J ends, which lost 5 bases and 4 bases, there was a span of 6 bases. Germline V lookup: CDR1 SEHNR, CDR2 FQNEAQ (reference sequence). DNA for the CDR3: TGTGCCAGCAGCAAACAATACGAGCAGTACTTC. It translates to CASSKQYEQYF.

V gene TRBV29-1 combines with J gene TRBJ1-2; D uncertain. The V gene lost 0 bases and the J gene lost 4 bases, with 15 bases spanning the gap. Looked up from germline, CDR1 is SQVTM and CDR2 is ANQGSEA. This CDR3 is 15 amino acids long. The CDR3 region is CSVEDRWRQSYGYTF. For the CDR3, the DNA is TGCAGCGTTGAAGATAGGTGGAGGCAAAGCTATGGCTACACCTTC.

The V and J genes are TRBV28 and TRBJ2-3; 10 bases fit TRBD2. Germline CDR1 reads MDHEN; CDR2 reads SYDVKM. This CDR3 region has 18 residues. The V gene end was trimmed by 1 base and the J gene end by 5 bases; junction bases not matched to a gene: 12. The CDR3 DNA sequence: TGTGCCAGCAGTTTATTGTCTAAGCGGGAGGGCCTCGGAGATACGCAGTATTTT. Translating it yields CASSLLSKREGLGDTQYF.

The chain couples TRBV7-2 to TRBJ1-3; 8 nucleotides agree with TRBD1. V was clipped by 6 bases and J by 4 bases; unmatched bases: 11. CDR3 size: 16 residues. The germline CDR1 and CDR2 sequences are SGHTA and FQGNSA. The CDR3 region has the DNA TGTGCCAGCAGACCCGGACAGGGTTTCGCCGGAAACACCATATATTTT. Its translation is CASRPGQGFAGNTIYF.

The chain couples TRBV15 to TRBJ1-5; D is uncertain. Trimming shortened V by 4 bases and J by 5 bases, and 9 bases separated the two germline ends. Germline values: CDR1 LNHNV, CDR2 YYDKDF (reference sequence). The CDR3 length is 13 residues. For the CDR3, the DNA is TGTGCCACCAGCATCCACGGGGATCAGCCCCAGCATTTT. Translation: CATSIHGDQPQHF.